These 30 T cell receptor beta chains came from one sample sequenced in a study of T cells in women clearing cervical HPV infection. Sequencing used immunoSEQ multiplex PCR; TCRdb keeps in-frame clones, though not all of them. Its table records some 39,000 clones. The sample was blood buffy coat. The source is a woman aged 18-70 years with a cervical HPV16 infection that either progressed to CIN3+ or cleared (not recorded which).

As for this clone: The missing CDR3 end, 3 residues past where the read stops, is filled in from the germline J gene. This chain links TRBV7-7 with TRBJ2-5; no definite D call. Germline assignment: CDR1 SSHAT and CDR2 FNYEAQ (reference sequence). V was shortened by 5 bases and J by 2 bases, with 18 bases between the two germline ends. This CDR3 has 16 residues. The CDR3 protein is CASSPMTLWVQETQYF. Incomplete CDR3 DNA: TGTGCCAGCAGCCCCATGACTTTGTGGGTTCAAGAGACC.

Turning to this clone: The sequenced fragment ends 3 residues before the CDR3 boundary, so the rest is inferred from the germline J gene. The J gene is TRBJ2-7, the V gene TRBV20-1; 9 nucleotides line up with TRBD2. Germline V gene sequence: CDR1 DFQATT, CDR2 SNEGSKA (reference sequence). The ends lost 6 bases at V and 4 bases at J; junction bases unmatched: 22. The CDR3 covers 18 residues. The covered CDR3 bases are TGCAGTGCAAAACCCCCTAGCGGGACTCGCGATAGATCTTACGAG. Its translation: CSAKPPSGTRDRSYE. The entire CDR3 protein is CSAKPPSGTRDRSYEQYF.

As regards this clone: The CDR3 is cut off 3 residues early in the read; its end comes from the germline J gene. The rearrangement joins TRBV7-6 to TRBJ2-5; 9 bases fit TRBD2. V was pared by 3 bases and J by 2 bases, with 7 bases of the junction left unmatched. The V gene's germline CDR1 is SGHVS and CDR2 FNYEAQ. CDR3 size: 16 residues. CDR3 sequence reads: CASSFSLAGTQETQYF. The covered CDR3 bases are TGTGCCAGCAGCTTCTCTCTAGCGGGAACTCAAGAGACC.

The CDR3 bases that were read are TGTGCCAGCAGGCCCGACAGGGGCCGATCTTATAGCACTGAA. Protein sequence: CASRPDRGRSYSTE. The entire CDR3 protein reads CASRPDRGRSYSTEAFF. V usage is TRBV6-2 or TRBV6-3 and J usage is TRBJ1-1, with TRBD1 matching 8 bases. Read data end 3 residues before the CDR3 end; the end is taken from the germline J gene. Germline CDR1 and CDR2: MNHEY and SVGEGT. J lost 4 bases, V lost 6 bases, and 16 bases had no gene match. This CDR3 is built from 17 residues.

On this clone itself: The read comes to an end 3 residues before the CDR3 does, leaving the germline J gene to fill in the end. The chain combines TRBV7-9 with TRBJ1-1; no definite D call. The CDR3 extends over 13 amino acids. Germline loops: CDR1 SEHNR, CDR2 FQNEAQ (reference sequence). Trimming took off 2 bases at V and 1 base at J, with 5 bases between the two ends. The CDR3 bases that were read are TGTGCCAGCAGCTTACAGGAGAACACTGAA. Translated: CASSLQENTE. The whole CDR3 region reads CASSLQENTEAFF.

With respect to this clone: The CDR3 goes on 3 residues after the read ends, and that part is filled in from the germline J gene. The rearrangement links TRBV7-6 to TRBJ2-1; tentative D call: TRBD2 (6 bases). The V and J ends lost 5 bases and 8 bases respectively, with 10 bases between them. The CDR3 covers 12 residues. Germline V lookup: CDR1 SGHVS, CDR2 FNYEAQ. CDR3: CASSGTGDEQFF. Partial CDR3 DNA: TGTGCCAGCAGCGGAACGGGGGATGAG. Looking up the rest from reference TRBV7-6 and TRBJ2-1 gives the full variable domain: GAGVSQSPRYKVTKRGQDVALRCDPISGHVSLYWYRQALGQGPEFLTYFNYEAQQDKSGLPNDRFSAERPEGSISTLTIQRTEQRDSAMYRCASSGTGDEQFFGPGTRLTVL.

For this clone: Sequencing ends 3 residues short of the CDR3 end; the germline J gene provides the rest. This chain joins TRBV2 and TRBJ2-3; 7 bases fit TRBD2. In germline, CDR1 is SNHLY, CDR2 FYNNEI. This CDR3 has 15 amino acids. V dropped 6 bases and J dropped 1; count of bases not matched to a gene: 7. CDR3 sequence reads: CASRPPGLRTDTQYF. The part of the CDR3 DNA that was read is TGTGCCAGCAGACCTCCGGGACTACGCACAGATACG.

As for this clone: The read is 3 residues too short to cover the CDR3 end, so that end is filled in from the germline J gene. The chain is built from TRBV7-2 and TRBJ1-4; the D is unclear. With 3 bases removed from V and 5 bases from J, the gap between germline ends came to 7 bases. The germline CDR1 and CDR2 sequences are SGHTA and FQGNSA. The CDR3 is 13 residues long. The part of the CDR3 DNA that was read is TGTGCCAGCAGCTTCTCCAGGAATGAAAAA. Amino acids: CASSFSRNEK. Given in full, the CDR3 is CASSFSRNEKLFF.

As for this clone: A junction end diverges from the germline sequence, so it may reflect a read error. The read gets to within 3 residues of the CDR3 end, and the germline J gene fills in the rest. The chain is built from TRBV4-2 and TRBJ2-3; D ambiguous. The CDR3 extends over 14 amino acids. The germline V gene has CDR1 LGHNA and CDR2 YNFKEQ. CDR3 protein: CASSQDSGTDTQYF. CDR3 bases read: TGCGCCAGCAGCCAAGATTCCGGGACAGATACG.

The part of the CDR3 DNA that was read is TGCGCCAGCAGCCCCACAAAGGGGGGCACAGATACG. It translates to CASSPTKGGTDT. The whole CDR3 reads CASSPTKGGTDTQYF. The rearrangement joins TRBV5-1 to TRBJ2-3; D may be TRBD1 (6 bases). The CDR3 goes on 3 residues after the read ends, and that part is filled in from the germline J gene. Germline V lookup: CDR1 SGHRS, CDR2 YFSETQ. Trimming stripped 4 bases from V and 1 base from J, with 13 bases between. CDR3 size: 15 residues.

As concerns this clone: The read ends 3 residues shy of where the CDR3 ends; the end is completed using the germline J gene. This chain uses TRBV3-1 (or the pseudogene TRBV3-2) with TRBJ2-3; possibly TRBD2 for D (6 bases). This CDR3 has 12 amino acids. The ends were cut back, 5 bases at V and 6 bases at J, with 9 bases in the middle. CDR1 and CDR2 (germline): LGHDT, YNNKEL (reference sequence). The sequenced CDR3 bases are TGTGCCAGCAGCTTCCGGGGGGATACG. Amino acids: CASSFRGDT. The CDR3 as a whole reads CASSFRGDTQYF.

A word on this clone: The read ends 3 residues before the CDR3 terminus; that terminus is restored from the germline J gene. The chain links TRBV19 to TRBJ2-1, with 7 bases matching TRBD1. Losses at the gene ends were 4 bases for V and 5 bases for J; bases not matched to a gene: 11. Germline CDR1 reads LNHDA; CDR2 reads SQIVND (reference sequence). This CDR3 region has 16 residues. CDR3 DNA (partial): TGTGCCAGTAGTAATCCCATCGCTGACAGGGACAATGAG. Translating it yields CASSNPIADRDNE. The full CDR3 protein is CASSNPIADRDNEQFF. The variable domain in full, completed from reference TRBV19 and TRBJ2-1, reads DGGITQSPKYLFRKEGQNVTLSCEQNLNHDAMYWYRQDPGQGLRLIYYSQIVNDFQKGDIAEGYSVSREKKESFPLTVTSAQKNPTAFYLCASSNPIADRDNEQFFGPGTRLTVL.

As for this clone: The CDR3 extends 3 residues past the end of the read, so its final part is completed from the germline J gene. V and J are TRBV6-2 or TRBV6-3 and TRBJ1-2; TRBD1 matches 7 bases. The CDR3 has 15 residues. Germline loops: CDR1 MNHEY, CDR2 SVGEGT. V shed 6 bases and J 4 bases; nucleotides not matched to a gene: 11. CDR3 loop: CASRRDTGTVYGYTF. CDR3 DNA (partial): TGTGCCAGCAGGCGAGATACCGGGACAGTCTATGGC.

The CDR3 is CASSRAVGGSGEKLFF. Partial CDR3 DNA: TGTGCCAGTAGTAGAGCCGTAGGGGGATCCGGTGAAAAA. The V gene is TRBV19, the J gene TRBJ1-4, with D possibly matching TRBD1 (6 bases). Read data end 3 residues before the CDR3 end; the end is taken from the germline J gene. The CDR3 totals 16 residues. Trimming took 4 bases from V and 7 from J, leaving 19 bases between them. CDR1 and CDR2 (germline): LNHDA, SQIVND (reference sequence).

As for this clone: The read terminates 3 residues ahead of where the CDR3 ends, so the germline J gene completes it. The rearrangement joins TRBV2 to TRBJ1-2, with 7 bases that match TRBD1. The germline CDR1 and CDR2 sequences are SNHLY and FYNNEI. The CDR3 length is 15 residues. CDR3 DNA (partial): TGTGCCAGCCGGGACAGCGGGGGGGCCTACAATGAC. It encodes CASRDSGGAYND. The entire CDR3 sequence reads CASRDSGGAYNDYTF.

With respect to this clone: The read stops 3 residues short of the end of the CDR3; the missing end is completed from the germline J gene. This chain connects TRBV6-1 to TRBJ1-3; no reliable D call. The CDR3 consists of 14 residues. Germline V CDR1 and CDR2: MNHNS, SASEGT. The V end was cut by 3 bases, the J end by 8 bases, with 14 bases between. CDR3 bases read: TGTGCCAGCAGTGAGGGCAGGAGGTTATACACC. It codes for CASSEGRRLYT. The complete CDR3 protein is CASSEGRRLYTIYF.

A note on this clone: The missing CDR3 end, 3 residues past where the read stops, is filled in from the germline J gene. The V call is TRBV5-4, the J call TRBJ1-1; D perhaps matches TRBD1 (5 bases). Germline assignment: CDR1 SGHNT and CDR2 YYREEE (reference sequence). The V end lost 0 bases, the J end lost 3 bases, and 12 bases lay between the germline ends. The CDR3 extends over 15 amino acids. This CDR3 is CASSLAQGLDTEAFF. The DNA read from the CDR3 is TGTGCCAGCAGCTTGGCGCAGGGCTTGGACACTGAA.

As regards this clone: The read ends 3 residues before the CDR3 terminus; that terminus is restored from the germline J gene. The chain couples TRBV20-1 to TRBJ2-2, with 10 bases lining up with TRBD1. Germline V CDR1 and CDR2: DFQATT, SNEGSKA (reference sequence). The CDR3 covers 15 residues. After removal of 5 bases from V and 7 bases from J, the junction contained 10 bases not matched to a gene. This CDR3 is CSAEDRGRPNGELFF. CDR3 bases read: TGCAGTGCTGAGGACAGGGGGAGACCAAACGGGGAG.

The CDR3 spells CASSPNSGQGIYGYTF. Incomplete CDR3 DNA: TGCGCCAGCAGCCCTAATTCGGGACAGGGGATTTATGGC. J is TRBJ1-2 and V is TRBV4-1; 10 nucleotides align to TRBD1. The CDR3 end is not reached by the read, which stops 3 residues before it; the germline J gene fills it in. The J segment lost 5 bases and the V segment lost 4 bases, leaving 10 bases of the junction unmatched. The CDR3 spans 16 residues. CDR1 is MGHRA and CDR2 is YSYEKL in the germline V gene.

To note about this clone: The read ends 3 residues before the CDR3 terminus; that terminus is restored from the germline J gene. The V call is TRBV12-5, the J call TRBJ2-5, with D uncertain. The CDR3 spans 11 residues. V lost 5 bases, J lost 2 bases, and 3 bases lay in between. Germline V gene lookup returns CDR1 LGHNT and CDR2 FRNRAP. CDR3 bases read: TGTGCTAGTGGTCGGCAAGAGACC. Protein product: CASGRQET. The whole CDR3 sequence reads CASGRQETQYF.

The covered CDR3 bases are TGTGCCAGCAGTACCCCGGGACTAGCGGAGACC. Its protein product is CASSTPGLAET. The whole CDR3 protein reads CASSTPGLAETQYF. The chain uses TRBV6-2 or TRBV6-3 and TRBJ2-5, with 10 nucleotides matching TRBD2. With the read ending 3 residues before the CDR3 end, the germline J gene is used to fill in that end. Germline values: CDR1 MNHEY, CDR2 SVGEGT. The CDR3 runs 14 residues. The ends lost 5 bases at V and 5 bases at J; junction bases unmatched: 5.

Worth noting for this clone: The sequence runs out 3 residues before the end of the CDR3; the remainder is reconstructed from the germline J gene. V is TRBV7-3 and J is TRBJ2-5, with 7 bases lining up with TRBD1. From germline, CDR1 is SGHTA and CDR2 FQGTGA. CDR3 length: 13 residues. V shed 5 bases and J 2 bases; nucleotides not matched to a gene: 2. CDR3 sequence: CASSKGQQETQYF. The CDR3 bases that were read are TGTGCCAGCAGCAAGGGACAGCAAGAGACC.

Comment on this clone: With the read ending 3 residues before the CDR3 end, the germline J gene is used to fill in that end. The rearrangement links TRBV28 to TRBJ2-7; 13 nucleotides align to TRBD2. The junction had 7 bases not matched to a gene; V was cut back by 6 bases and J by 5 bases. CDR1 is MDHEN, CDR2 SYDVKM, per germline. This CDR3 is 15 amino acids long. The part of the CDR3 DNA that was read is TGTGCCAGCAGCGAGGGACTAGCGGGATTGAACGAG. It translates to CASSEGLAGLNE. The full CDR3 protein is CASSEGLAGLNEQYF.

About this clone: The read comes to an end 3 residues before the CDR3 does, leaving the germline J gene to fill in the end. The chain employs TRBV4-2 and TRBJ2-7; 10 bases are shared with TRBD2. V lost 1 base and J lost 3; bases outside the gene matches: 3. In germline, CDR1 is LGHNA, CDR2 YNFKEQ. CDR3 size: 15 residues. CDR3 DNA, as far as it was read: TGTGCCAGCAGCCAAGCTAGCGGGGGAGACTACGAG. Protein product: CASSQASGGDYE. The CDR3 in its entirety is CASSQASGGDYEQYF.

In regard to this clone: The CDR3 goes on 3 residues after the read ends, and that part is filled in from the germline J gene. The V and J genes are TRBV7-8 and TRBJ1-1, with 7 bases fitting TRBD1. With V trimmed by 3 bases and J by 3 bases, 4 bases remained unmatched. Germline V lookup: CDR1 SGHVS, CDR2 FQNEAQ. The CDR3 is 14 amino acids. The CDR3 reads CASSFNRGDTEAFF. CDR3 bases read: TGTGCCAGCAGCTTCAACAGGGGCGACACTGAA.

On this clone itself: Coverage ceases 3 residues before the CDR3 finishes, and the germline J gene fills in the end. V and J are TRBV6-2 or TRBV6-3 and TRBJ2-2; weak D call: TRBD1 (5 bases). This CDR3 comprises 15 residues. CDR1 is MNHEY, CDR2 SVGEGT, per germline. Trimming shortened V by 6 bases and J by 4 bases, and 15 bases separated the two germline ends. CDR3 residues: CASSLDIQGTGELFF. Partial CDR3 DNA: TGTGCCAGCAGCCTTGACATCCAGGGCACCGGGGAG.

The CDR3 sequence is CASSAGGGNEQFF. The covered CDR3 bases are TGTGCCAGCAGCGCGGGGGGAGGCAATGAG. This sequence joins TRBV7-9 and TRBJ2-1; 8 nucleotides align to TRBD2. The read gets to within 3 residues of the CDR3 end, and the germline J gene fills in the rest. The length of the CDR3 is 13 residues. J gave up 6 bases and V 5 bases, and 3 bases lay outside the gene matches. From germline, CDR1 is SEHNR and CDR2 FQNEAQ (reference sequence). Filled out from reference TRBV7-9 and TRBJ2-1, the complete variable domain reads DTGVSQNPRHKITKRGQNVTFRCDPISEHNRLYWYRQTLGQGPEFLTYFQNEAQLEKSRLLSDRFSAERPKGSFSTLEIQRTEQGDSAMYLCASSAGGGNEQFFGPGTRLTVL.

Concerning this clone itself: Read sequence stops 3 residues before the CDR3 end, and the germline J gene provides the missing end. V gene TRBV12-3 or TRBV12-4 combines with J gene TRBJ2-3; D not resolved. The V and J ends lost 6 bases and 2 bases respectively, with 6 bases between them. This CDR3 region has 12 residues. The sequenced part of the CDR3 DNA is TGTGCCAGCAGCCTCCTCACAGATACG. As protein: CASSLLTDT. The entire CDR3 reads CASSLLTDTQYF.

Points on this clone: The CDR3 is cut off 3 residues early in the read; its end comes from the germline J gene. The V and J genes are TRBV18 and TRBJ1-5; tentative D call: TRBD1 (5 bases). Trimming pared 3 bases from V and 9 bases from J, leaving 15 bases between. Germline V CDR1 and CDR2: KGHSH, LQKENI. The CDR3 consists of 14 residues. The CDR3 spells CASSPYGGTGPQHF. CDR3 bases read: TGTGCCAGCTCACCCTATGGGGGGACGGGGCCC.

For this clone: Read data end 3 residues before the CDR3 end; the end is taken from the germline J gene. This sequence joins TRBV11-3 and TRBJ2-2; TRBD2 might be the D (5 bases). V shed 5 bases and J shed 9 bases, with 13 bases lying between them. The CDR3 consists of 13 residues. Germline CDR1 and CDR2: SGHNT and YENEEA. CDR3: CASSLGVSRELFF. CDR3 bases read: TGTGCCAGCAGCCTCGGGGTATCTAGGGAG.